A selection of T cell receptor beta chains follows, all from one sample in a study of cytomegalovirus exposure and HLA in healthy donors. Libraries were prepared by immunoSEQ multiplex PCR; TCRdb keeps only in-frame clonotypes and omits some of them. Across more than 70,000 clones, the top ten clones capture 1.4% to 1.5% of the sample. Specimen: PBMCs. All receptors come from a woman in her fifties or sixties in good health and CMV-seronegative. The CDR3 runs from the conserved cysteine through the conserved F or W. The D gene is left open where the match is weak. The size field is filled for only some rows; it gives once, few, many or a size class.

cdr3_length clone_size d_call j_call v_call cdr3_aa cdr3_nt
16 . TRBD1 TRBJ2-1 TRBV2 CASSYGGQGSGNEQFF TGTGCCAGCAGTTACGGAGGACAGGGATCTGGGAATGAGCAGTTCTTC
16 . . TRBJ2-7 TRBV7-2 CASSRGSSGAGYEQYF TGTGCCAGCAGCCGCGGGTCGTCAGGGGCGGGCTACGAGCAGTACTTC
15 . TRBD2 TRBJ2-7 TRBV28 CASSLRPSGGDEQYF TGTGCCAGCAGCCTACGGCCTAGCGGAGGGGACGAGCAGTACTTC
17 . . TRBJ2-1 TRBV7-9 CASSRDSYGVEDNEQFF TGTGCCAGCAGCCGCGACTCGTACGGGGTTGAGGACAATGAGCAGTTCTTC
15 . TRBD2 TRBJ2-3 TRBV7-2 CASSRLAGGADTQYF TGTGCCAGCAGCCGACTAGCGGGAGGGGCAGATACGCAGTATTTT
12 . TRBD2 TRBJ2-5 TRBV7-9 CASRQAGETQYF TGTGCCAGCAGGCAAGCGGGGGAGACCCAGTACTTC
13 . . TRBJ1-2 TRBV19 CASMVLGEDGYTF TGTGCCAGTATGGTCCTCGGTGAGGATGGCTACACCTTC
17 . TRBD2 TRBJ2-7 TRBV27 CASSFLTSGDSSYEQYF TGTGCCAGCAGTTTTTTAACTAGCGGGGACAGCTCCTACGAGCAGTACTTC
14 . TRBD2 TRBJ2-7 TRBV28 CASSLRGGDYEQYF TGTGCCAGCAGTTTACGCGGGGGGGACTACGAGCAGTACTTC
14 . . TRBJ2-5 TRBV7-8 CASSLGPPWETQYF TGTGCCAGCAGCTTGGGCCCTCCATGGGAGACCCAGTACTTC
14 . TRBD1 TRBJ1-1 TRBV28 CASSRQTGDTEAFF TGTGCCAGCAGCCGTCAGACAGGGGACACTGAAGCTTTCTTT
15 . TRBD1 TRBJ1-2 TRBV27 CASRPTGGANYGYTF TGTGCCAGCAGACCAACAGGGGGGGCTAACTATGGCTACACCTTC
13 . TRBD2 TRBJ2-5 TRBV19 CASKEAGRETQYF TGTGCCAGTAAAGAAGCGGGGAGAGAGACCCAGTACTTC
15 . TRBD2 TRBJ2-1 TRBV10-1 CASSETAGLHNEQFF TGCGCCAGCAGTGAGACGGCGGGACTACACAATGAGCAGTTCTTC
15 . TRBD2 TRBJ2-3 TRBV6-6 CASMRTSRYTDTQYF TGTGCCAGTATGCGGACTAGCAGATACACAGATACGCAGTATTTT
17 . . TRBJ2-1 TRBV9 CASSSPIGGRLDNEQFF TGTGCCAGCAGCTCACCCATCGGGGGGCGCCTGGACAATGAGCAGTTCTTC
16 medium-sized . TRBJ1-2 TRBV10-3 CAISNNPGLRNYGYTF TGTGCCATCAGCAATAATCCGGGACTGAGGAACTATGGCTACACCTTC
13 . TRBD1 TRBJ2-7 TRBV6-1 CASSEIRDSGRYF TGTGCCAGCAGCGAAATCCGGGACAGCGGAAGGTACTTC
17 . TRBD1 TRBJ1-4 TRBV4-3 CASSHGAGGATNEKLFF TGCGCCAGCAGCCATGGGGCAGGGGGAGCAACTAATGAAAAACTGTTTTTT
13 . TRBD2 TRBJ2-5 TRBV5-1 CASSWDGEGTQYF TGCGCCAGCAGCTGGGACGGGGAGGGGACCCAGTACTTC
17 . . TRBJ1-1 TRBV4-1 CASSREAAGSMNTEAFF TGCGCCAGCAGCCGAGAAGCGGCAGGTAGCATGAACACTGAAGCTTTCTTT
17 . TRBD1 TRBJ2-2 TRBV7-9 CASSLVWQGELTGELFF TGTGCCAGCAGCTTAGTTTGGCAGGGGGAATTAACCGGGGAGCTGTTTTTT
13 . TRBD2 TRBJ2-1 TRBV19 CASGTSGYNEQFF TGTGCCAGCGGGACTAGCGGATACAATGAGCAGTTCTTC
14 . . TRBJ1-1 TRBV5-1 CASSLYGRDLEAFF TGCGCCAGCAGCCTATATGGCAGGGATCTCGAAGCTTTCTTT
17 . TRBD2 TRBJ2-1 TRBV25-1 CASSPTTSGPKVNEQFF TGTGCCAGCAGCCCGACTACTAGCGGGCCCAAGGTGAATGAGCAGTTCTTC
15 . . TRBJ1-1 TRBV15 CATSSPLRGNTEAFF TGTGCCACCAGCAGCCCTTTAAGGGGGAACACTGAAGCTTTCTTT
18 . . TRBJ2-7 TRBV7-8 CASSLEPLRVPNIGEQYF TGTGCCAGCAGCTTAGAACCGCTGAGGGTCCCTAATATCGGCGAGCAGTACTTC
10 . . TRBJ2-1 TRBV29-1 CSVGDNEQFF TGCAGCGTTGGAGACAATGAGCAGTTCTTC
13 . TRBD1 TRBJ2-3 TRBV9 CASSDRGQDTQYF TGTGCCAGCAGCGACAGGGGGCAAGATACGCAGTATTTT
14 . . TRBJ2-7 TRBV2 CASNRGQLAAEQYF TGTGCCAGCAATAGGGGGCAACTAGCAGCCGAGCAGTACTTC
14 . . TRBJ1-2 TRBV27 CASSNRVTDYGYTF TGTGCCAGCAGTAACAGGGTAACGGACTATGGCTACACCTTC
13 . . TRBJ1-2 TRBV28 CAMSRDRDYGCTF .
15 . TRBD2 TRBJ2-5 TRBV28 CASSPAGTSQETQYF TGTGCCAGCAGTCCGGCCGGGACTAGTCAAGAGACCCAGTACTTC
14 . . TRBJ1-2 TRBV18 CASSPTGLSYGYTF TGTGCCAGCTCTCCCACGGGACTCAGCTATGGCTACACCTTC
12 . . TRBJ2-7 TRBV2 CASSWTVYEQYF TGTGCCAGCAGTTGGACAGTCTACGAGCAGTACTTC
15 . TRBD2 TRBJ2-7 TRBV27 CASSPRTSGIDEQYF TGTGCCAGCAGTCCGCGGACTAGCGGGATCGACGAGCAGTACTTC
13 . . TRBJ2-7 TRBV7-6 CASSFSGADEQYF TGTGCCAGCAGCTTCTCAGGGGCGGACGAGCAGTACTTC
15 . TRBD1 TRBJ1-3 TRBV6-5 CASRRTGGVGNTIYF TGTGCCAGCAGAAGGACAGGGGGCGTCGGAAACACCATATATTTT
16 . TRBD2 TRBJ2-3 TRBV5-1 CASSSPSGGNTDTQYF TGCGCCAGCAGCTCCCCCTCGGGGGGGAACACAGATACGCAGTATTTT
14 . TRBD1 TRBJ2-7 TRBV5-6 CASSSGQRSDEQYF TGTGCCAGCAGCTCGGGACAGAGGAGCGACGAGCAGTACTTC
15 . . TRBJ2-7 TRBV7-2 CASSLGGPPAYEQYF TGTGCCAGCAGCTTAGGAGGGCCCCCTGCCTACGAGCAGTACTTC
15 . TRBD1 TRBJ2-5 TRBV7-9 CASSLKTGHQETQYF TGTGCCAGCAGCTTAAAGACAGGGCACCAAGAGACCCAGTACTTC
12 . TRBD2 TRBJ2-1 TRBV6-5 CASRTSGNEQFF TGTGCCAGCAGGACTAGCGGGAATGAGCAGTTCTTC
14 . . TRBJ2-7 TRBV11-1 CASSRGTDTYEQYF TGTGCCAGCAGTCGGGGTACAGATACCTACGAGCAGTACTTC
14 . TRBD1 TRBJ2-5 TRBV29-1 CSVVAGTGGETQYF TGCAGCGTTGTAGCCGGGACAGGGGGAGAGACCCAGTACTTC
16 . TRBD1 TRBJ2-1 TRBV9 CASSVSGQGSYNEQFF TGTGCCAGCAGCGTATCGGGACAGGGCTCCTACAATGAGCAGTTCTTC
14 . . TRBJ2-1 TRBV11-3 CASSPHASYNEQFF TGTGCCAGCAGCCCCCACGCTAGCTACAATGAGCAGTTCTTC
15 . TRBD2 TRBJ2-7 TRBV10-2 CASSDLAGVTNEQYF TGCGCCAGCAGTGATTTGGCGGGAGTTACTAACGAGCAGTACTTC
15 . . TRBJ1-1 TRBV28 CASSIPKTGNTEAFF TGTGCCAGCAGTATACCTAAGACAGGGAACACTGAAGCTTTCTTT
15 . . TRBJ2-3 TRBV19 CASSIKLSSSGTQYF TGTGCCAGTAGTATAAAACTGTCCTCCAGCGGTACGCAGTATTTT
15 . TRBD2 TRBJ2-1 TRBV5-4 CASSLGLAGTYEQFF TGTGCCAGCAGCTTGGGGCTAGCGGGTACCTATGAGCAGTTCTTC
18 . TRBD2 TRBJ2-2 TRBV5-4 CASIPDSGRADVTGELFF TGTGCCAGCATCCCGGATAGCGGGAGGGCCGATGTCACCGGGGAGCTGTTTTTT
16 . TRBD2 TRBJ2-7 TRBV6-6 CASSYSSSGRAYEQYF TGTGCCAGCAGTTACTCGAGTAGCGGGAGGGCCTACGAGCAGTACTTC
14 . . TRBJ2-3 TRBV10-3 CAISDVQGTDTQYF TGTGCCATCAGTGATGTCCAGGGCACAGATACGCAGTATTTT
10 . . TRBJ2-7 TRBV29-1 CSVGPGEQYF TGCAGCGTTGGGCCGGGCGAGCAGTACTTC
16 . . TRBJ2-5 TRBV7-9 CASTNGGGGSQETQYF TGTGCCAGCACTAACGGCGGAGGGGGCAGCCAAGAGACCCAGTACTTC